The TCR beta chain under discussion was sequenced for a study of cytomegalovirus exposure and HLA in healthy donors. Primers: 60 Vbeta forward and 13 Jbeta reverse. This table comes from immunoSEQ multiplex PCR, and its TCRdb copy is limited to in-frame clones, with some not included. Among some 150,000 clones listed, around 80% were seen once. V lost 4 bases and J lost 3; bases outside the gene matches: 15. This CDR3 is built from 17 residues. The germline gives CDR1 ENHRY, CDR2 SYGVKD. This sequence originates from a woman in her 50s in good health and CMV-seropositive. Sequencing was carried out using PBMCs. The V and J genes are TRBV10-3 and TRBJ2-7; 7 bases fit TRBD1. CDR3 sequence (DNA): TGTGCCATCAGTGTCCGGAGAGGGGGCAGAGCGATCTACGAGCAGTACTTC. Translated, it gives CAISVRRGGRAIYEQYF.